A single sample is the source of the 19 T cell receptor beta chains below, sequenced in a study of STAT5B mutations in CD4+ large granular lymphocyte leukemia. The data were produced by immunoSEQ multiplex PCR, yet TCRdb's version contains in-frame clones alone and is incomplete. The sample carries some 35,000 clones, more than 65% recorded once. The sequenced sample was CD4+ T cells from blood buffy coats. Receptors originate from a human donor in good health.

The CDR3 coding sequence is TGTGCCAGCAGCCGTGACAGAACATCCTACGAGCAGTACTTC. Protein sequence: CASSRDRTSYEQYF. V gene TRBV7-2 combines with J gene TRBJ2-7, with a possible D match to TRBD1 (5 bases). V dropped 5 bases and J dropped 1 base, with 12 bases sitting between them. The CDR3 loop spans 14 amino acids. Per the germline V gene, CDR1 is SGHTA and CDR2 is FQGNSA.

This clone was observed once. This chain's CDR3 is CASSTLLGNKETQYF. DNA for the CDR3: TGTGCCAGCAGTACCCTTCTAGGTAACAAAGAGACCCAGTACTTC. The chain links TRBV28 to TRBJ2-5; D remains ambiguous. From germline, CDR1 is MDHEN and CDR2 SYDVKM. Trimming took 5 bases from V and 3 from J, leaving 16 bases between them. The CDR3 is 15 amino acids. The full variable domain, its missing parts supplied by reference TRBV28 and TRBJ2-5, is DVKVTQSSRYLVKRTGEKVFLECVQDMDHENMFWYRQDPGLGLRLIYFSYDVKMKEKGDIPEGYSVSREKKERFSLILESASTNQTSMYLCASSTLLGNKETQYFGPGTRLLVL.

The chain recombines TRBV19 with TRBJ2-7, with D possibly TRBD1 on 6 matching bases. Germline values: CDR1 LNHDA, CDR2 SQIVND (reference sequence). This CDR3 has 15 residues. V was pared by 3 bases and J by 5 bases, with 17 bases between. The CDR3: CASSIFRGLFDEQYF. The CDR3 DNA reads TGTGCCAGTAGTATTTTCAGGGGTTTATTCGACGAGCAGTACTTC.

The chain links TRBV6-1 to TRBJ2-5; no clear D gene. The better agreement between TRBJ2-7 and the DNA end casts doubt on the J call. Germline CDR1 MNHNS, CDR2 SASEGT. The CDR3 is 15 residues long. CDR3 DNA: TGTGCCAGCAGTCCGCGCAATCAAGTCAACTACGAGCAGTACTTC. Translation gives CASSPRNQVNYEQYF.

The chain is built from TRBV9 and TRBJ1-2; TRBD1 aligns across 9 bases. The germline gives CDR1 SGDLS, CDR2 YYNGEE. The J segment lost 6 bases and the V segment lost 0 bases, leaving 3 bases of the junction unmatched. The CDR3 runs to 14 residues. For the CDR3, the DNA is TGTGCCAGCAGCGTAGCAACAGGGGGCGATGGCTACACCTTC. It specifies CASSVATGGDGYTF.

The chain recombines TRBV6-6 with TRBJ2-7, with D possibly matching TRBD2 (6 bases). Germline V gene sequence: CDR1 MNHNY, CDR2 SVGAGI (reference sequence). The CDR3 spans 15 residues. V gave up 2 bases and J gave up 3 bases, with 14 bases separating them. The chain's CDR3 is CASSYAGSANYEQYF. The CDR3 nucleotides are TGTGCCAGCAGTTACGCGGGGTCGGCTAACTACGAGCAGTACTTC.

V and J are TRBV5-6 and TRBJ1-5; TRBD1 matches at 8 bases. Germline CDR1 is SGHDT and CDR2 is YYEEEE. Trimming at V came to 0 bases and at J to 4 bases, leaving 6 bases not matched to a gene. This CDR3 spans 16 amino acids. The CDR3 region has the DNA TGTGCCAGCAGCTTGGTCGGACAGGGAGGGAATCAGCCCCAGCATTTT. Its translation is CASSLVGQGGNQPQHF.

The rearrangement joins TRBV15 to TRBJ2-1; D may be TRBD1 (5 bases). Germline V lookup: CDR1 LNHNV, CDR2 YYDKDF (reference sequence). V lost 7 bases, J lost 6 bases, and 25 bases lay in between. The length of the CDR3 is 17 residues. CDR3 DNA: TGTGCCACCAAGCATGAACTCCCGGGCCAAGGGGCCAATGAGCAGTTCTTC. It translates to CATKHELPGQGANEQFF.

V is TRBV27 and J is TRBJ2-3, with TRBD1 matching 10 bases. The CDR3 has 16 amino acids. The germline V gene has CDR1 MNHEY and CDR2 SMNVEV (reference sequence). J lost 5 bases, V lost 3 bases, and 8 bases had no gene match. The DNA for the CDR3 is TGTGCCAGCAGTTTCCATGGGACAGGGGCAATAGATACGCAGTATTTT. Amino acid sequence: CASSFHGTGAIDTQYF.

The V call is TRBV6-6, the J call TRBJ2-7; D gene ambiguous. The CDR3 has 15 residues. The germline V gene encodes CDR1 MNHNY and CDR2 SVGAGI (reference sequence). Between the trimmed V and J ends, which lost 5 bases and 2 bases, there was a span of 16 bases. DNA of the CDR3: TGTGCCAGCAGTCCAACGGGCCCCCAAGCCTACGAGCAGTACTTC. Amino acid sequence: CASSPTGPQAYEQYF.

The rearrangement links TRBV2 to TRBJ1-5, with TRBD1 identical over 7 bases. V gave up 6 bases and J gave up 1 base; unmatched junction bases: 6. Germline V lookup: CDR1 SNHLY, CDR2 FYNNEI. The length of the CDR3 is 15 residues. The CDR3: CASREGQWSNQPQHF. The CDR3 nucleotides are TGTGCCAGCAGGGAGGGACAGTGGAGCAATCAGCCCCAGCATTTT. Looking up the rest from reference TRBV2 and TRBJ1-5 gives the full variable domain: EPEVTQTPSHQVTQMGQEVILRCVPISNHLYFYWYRQILGQKVEFLVSFYNNEISEKSEIFDDQFSVERPDGSNFTLKIRSTKLEDSAMYFCASREGQWSNQPQHFGDGTRLSIL.

As DNA, the CDR3 is TGTGCCTGGAGTGCCCTGACTTGGGGCTACACCTTC. It encodes CAWSALTWGYTF. The rearrangement joins TRBV30 to TRBJ1-2; D not certain. The length of the CDR3 is 12 residues. Between the trimmed V and J ends, which lost 1 base and 8 bases, there was a span of 11 bases. Germline assignment: CDR1 GTSNPN and CDR2 SVGIG (reference sequence).

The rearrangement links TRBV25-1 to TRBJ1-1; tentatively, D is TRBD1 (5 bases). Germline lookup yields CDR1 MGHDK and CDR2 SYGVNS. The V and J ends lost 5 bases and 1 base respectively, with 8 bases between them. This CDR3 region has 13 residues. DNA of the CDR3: TGTGCCAGCAGTTGGGGGGGGAACACTGAAGCTTTCTTT. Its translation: CASSWGGNTEAFF.

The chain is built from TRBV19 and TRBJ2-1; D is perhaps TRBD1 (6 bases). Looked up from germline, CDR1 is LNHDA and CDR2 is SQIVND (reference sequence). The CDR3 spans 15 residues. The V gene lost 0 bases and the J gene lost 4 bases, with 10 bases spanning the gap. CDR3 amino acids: CASSIDLGQYNEQFF. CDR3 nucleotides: TGTGCCAGTAGTATAGACCTCGGACAGTACAATGAGCAGTTCTTC.

The CDR3 loop reads CASRRTSGYGYTF. CDR3 DNA sequence: TGTGCCAGTAGGCGGACGAGTGGCTATGGCTACACCTTC. This sequence joins TRBV19 and TRBJ1-2, with D hard to call. CDR1 and CDR2 (germline): LNHDA, SQIVND (reference sequence). There are 13 residues in the CDR3. V gave up 6 bases and J gave up 4 bases, with 12 bases separating them.

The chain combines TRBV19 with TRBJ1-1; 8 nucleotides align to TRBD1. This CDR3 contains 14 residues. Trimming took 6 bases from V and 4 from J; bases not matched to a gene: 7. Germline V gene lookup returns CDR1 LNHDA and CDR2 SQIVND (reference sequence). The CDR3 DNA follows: TGTGCCAGTAGCCAAACAGGGGGAGGCACTGAAGCTTTCTTT. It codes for CASSQTGGGTEAFF.

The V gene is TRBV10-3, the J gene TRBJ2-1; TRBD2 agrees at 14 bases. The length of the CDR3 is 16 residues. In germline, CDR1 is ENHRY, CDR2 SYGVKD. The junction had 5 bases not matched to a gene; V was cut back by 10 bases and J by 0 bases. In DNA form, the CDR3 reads TGTGCCACCGGGACTAGCGGGAGTAGCTCCTACAATGAGCAGTTCTTC. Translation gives CATGTSGSSSYNEQFF.

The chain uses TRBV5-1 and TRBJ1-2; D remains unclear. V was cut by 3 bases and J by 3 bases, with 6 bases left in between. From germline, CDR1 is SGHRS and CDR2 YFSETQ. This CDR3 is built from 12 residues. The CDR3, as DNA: TGCGCCAGCAGCTCCAACGACTATGGCTACACCTTC. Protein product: CASSSNDYGYTF.

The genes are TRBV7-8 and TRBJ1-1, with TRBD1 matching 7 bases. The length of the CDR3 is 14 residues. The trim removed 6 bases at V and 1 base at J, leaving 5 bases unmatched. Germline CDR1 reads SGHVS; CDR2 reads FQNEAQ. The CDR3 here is CASRPQGRNTEAFF. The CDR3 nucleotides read TGTGCCAGCAGACCACAGGGGAGGAACACTGAAGCTTTCTTT.